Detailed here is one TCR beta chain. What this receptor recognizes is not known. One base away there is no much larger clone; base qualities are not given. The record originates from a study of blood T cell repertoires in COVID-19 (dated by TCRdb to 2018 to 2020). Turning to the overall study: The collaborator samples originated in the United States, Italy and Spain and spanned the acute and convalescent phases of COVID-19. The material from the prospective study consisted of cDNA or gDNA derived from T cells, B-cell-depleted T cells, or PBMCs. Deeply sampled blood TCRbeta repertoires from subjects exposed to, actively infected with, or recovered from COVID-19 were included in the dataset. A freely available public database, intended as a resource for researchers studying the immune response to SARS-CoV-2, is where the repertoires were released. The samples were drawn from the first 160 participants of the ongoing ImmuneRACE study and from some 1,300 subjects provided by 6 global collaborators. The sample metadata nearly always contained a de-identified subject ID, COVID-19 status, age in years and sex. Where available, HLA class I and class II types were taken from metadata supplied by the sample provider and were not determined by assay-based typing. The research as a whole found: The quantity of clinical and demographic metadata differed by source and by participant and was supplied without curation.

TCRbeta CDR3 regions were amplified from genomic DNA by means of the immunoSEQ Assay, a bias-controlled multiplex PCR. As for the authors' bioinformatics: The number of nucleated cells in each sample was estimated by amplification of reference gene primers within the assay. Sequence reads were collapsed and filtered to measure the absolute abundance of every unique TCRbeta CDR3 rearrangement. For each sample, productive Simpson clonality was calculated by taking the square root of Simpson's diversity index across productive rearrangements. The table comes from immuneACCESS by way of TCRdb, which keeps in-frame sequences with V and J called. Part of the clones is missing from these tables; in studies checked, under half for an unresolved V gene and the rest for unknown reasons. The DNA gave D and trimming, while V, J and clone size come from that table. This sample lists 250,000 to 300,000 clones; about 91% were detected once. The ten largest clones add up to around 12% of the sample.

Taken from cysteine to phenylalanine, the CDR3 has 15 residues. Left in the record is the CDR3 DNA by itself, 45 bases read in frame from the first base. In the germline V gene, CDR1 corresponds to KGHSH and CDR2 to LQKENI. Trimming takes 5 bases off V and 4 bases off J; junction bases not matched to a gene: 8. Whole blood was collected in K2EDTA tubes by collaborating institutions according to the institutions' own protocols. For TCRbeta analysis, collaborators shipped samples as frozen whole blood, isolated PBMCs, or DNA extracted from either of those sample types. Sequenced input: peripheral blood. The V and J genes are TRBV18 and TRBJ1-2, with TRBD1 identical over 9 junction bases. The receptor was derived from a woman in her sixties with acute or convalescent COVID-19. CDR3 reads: CASSSDRGVVYGYTF. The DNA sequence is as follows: TGTGCCAGCTCATCCGACAGGGGGGTAGTCTATGGCTACACCTTC.